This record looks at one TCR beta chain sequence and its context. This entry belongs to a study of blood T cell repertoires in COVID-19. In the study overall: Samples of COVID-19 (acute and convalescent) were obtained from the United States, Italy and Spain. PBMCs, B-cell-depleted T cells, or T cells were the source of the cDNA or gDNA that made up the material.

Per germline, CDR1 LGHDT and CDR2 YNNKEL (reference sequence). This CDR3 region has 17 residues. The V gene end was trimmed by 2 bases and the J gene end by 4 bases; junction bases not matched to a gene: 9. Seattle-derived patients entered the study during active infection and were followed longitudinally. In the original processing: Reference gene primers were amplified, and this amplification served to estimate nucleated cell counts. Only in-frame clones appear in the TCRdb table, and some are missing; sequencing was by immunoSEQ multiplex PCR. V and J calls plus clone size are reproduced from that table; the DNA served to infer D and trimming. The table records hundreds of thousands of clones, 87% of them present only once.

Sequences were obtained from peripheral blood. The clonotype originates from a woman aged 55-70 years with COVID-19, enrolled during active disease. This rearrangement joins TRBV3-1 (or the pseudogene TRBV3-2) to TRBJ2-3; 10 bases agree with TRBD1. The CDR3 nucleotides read TGTGCCAGCAGCCAACTGGCCGGGACAGGGGACGCAGATACGCAGTATTTT. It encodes CASSQLAGTGDADTQYF.